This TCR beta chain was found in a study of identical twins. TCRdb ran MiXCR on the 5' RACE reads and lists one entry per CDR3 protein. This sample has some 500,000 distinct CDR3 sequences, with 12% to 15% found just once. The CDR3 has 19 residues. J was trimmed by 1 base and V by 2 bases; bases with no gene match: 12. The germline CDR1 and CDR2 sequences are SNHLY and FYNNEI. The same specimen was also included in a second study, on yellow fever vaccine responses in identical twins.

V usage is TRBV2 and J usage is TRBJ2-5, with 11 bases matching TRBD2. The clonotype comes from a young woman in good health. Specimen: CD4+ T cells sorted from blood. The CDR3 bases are TGTGCCAGCAGTGAACCCCGGGGGGGTAGCGGGGGGGTCCAAGAGACCCAGTACTTC. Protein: CASSEPRGGSGGVQETQYF.